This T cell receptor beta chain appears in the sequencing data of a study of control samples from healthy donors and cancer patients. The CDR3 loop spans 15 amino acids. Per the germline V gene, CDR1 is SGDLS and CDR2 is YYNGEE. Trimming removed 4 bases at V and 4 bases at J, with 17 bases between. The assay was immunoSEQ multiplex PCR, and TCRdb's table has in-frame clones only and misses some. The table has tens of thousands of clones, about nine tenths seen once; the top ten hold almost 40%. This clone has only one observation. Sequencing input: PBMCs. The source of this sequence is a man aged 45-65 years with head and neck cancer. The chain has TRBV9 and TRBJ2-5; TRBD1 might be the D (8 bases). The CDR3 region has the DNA TGTGCCAGCAGCCCAAGGACAGGGAGGGCAGAGACCCAGTACTTC. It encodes CASSPRTGRAETQYF.